This is a list of T cell receptor beta chains from one sample in a study of CD8 T cells in ankylosing spondylitis. One entry per CDR3 protein, called by TCRdb with MiXCR from the 5' RACE reads. Of 50,000 to 70,000 distinct CDR3 sequences in the sample, over 5% were seen once. The specimen was synovial fluid, either unsorted or a sorted T cell fraction (not recorded which). These receptors came from a male donor with ankylosing spondylitis. Each CDR3 is given with its conserved first and last residue. The order of the fields is V gene, D gene, J gene, clone size, CDR3 DNA, CDR3 protein. D genes are given only for firm matches. Clone size is not always given. Where it is, it says once, few, many or a class for expanded clones.

V: TRBV5-4; D: -; J: TRBJ2-3; size: -; DNA: TGTGCCAGCAGCTTGCGGGAGTTCACAGATACGCAGTATTTT; CDR3: CASSLREFTDTQYF
V: TRBV30; D: TRBD2; J: TRBJ2-2; size: few; DNA: TGTGCCTGTAGCGGGAGAGGATTATCGAACACCGGGGAGCTGTTTTTT; CDR3: CACSGRGLSNTGELFF
V: TRBV28; D: TRBD2; J: TRBJ2-2; size: many; DNA: TGTGCCAGCAGTACTAGCGGATGGGGCCGGGAGCTGTTTTTT; CDR3: CASSTSGWGRELFF
V: TRBV11-2; D: TRBD1; J: TRBJ2-5; size: many; DNA: TGTGCCAGCAGCTCTCCCGGGACAGGGGGCATCATGACCCAGTACTTC; CDR3: CASSSPGTGGIMTQYF
V: TRBV7-2; D: TRBD1; J: TRBJ2-2; size: many; DNA: TGTGCCAGCAGCTTGGCTTTAGGACAGGGGCGGGGCGGGGAGCTGTTTTTT; CDR3: CASSLALGQGRGGELFF
V: TRBV10-3; D: -; J: TRBJ2-1; size: many; DNA: TGTGCCATCAGTGAAGGTTGGGATCAATTGAATGAGCAGTTCTTC; CDR3: CAISEGWDQLNEQFF
V: TRBV20-1; D: -; J: TRBJ2-1; size: many; DNA: TGCAGTGCTAGGGGCAGGGCGACCTACAATGAGCAGTTCTTC; CDR3: CSARGRATYNEQFF
V: TRBV28; D: TRBD1; J: TRBJ1-4; size: many; DNA: TGTGCCAGCAGTTTACAGGGGGCCAATGAAAAACTGTTTTTT; CDR3: CASSLQGANEKLFF
V: TRBV6-5; D: -; J: TRBJ2-4; size: -; DNA: TGTGCCAGCAGTTACTCTGTCGGGTTGGAGGACATTCAGTACTTC; CDR3: CASSYSVGLEDIQYF
V: TRBV28; D: -; J: TRBJ1-3; size: -; DNA: TGTGCCAGCAGTGGGACTGGAGTGGTAGAGGGCCAGTTCTCTGGAAACACCATATATTTT; CDR3: CASSGTGVVEGQFSGNTIYF
V: TRBV19; D: -; J: TRBJ2-6; size: few; DNA: TGTGCCAGTGGGTTCGGCTCTGGGGCCAACGTCCTGACTTTC; CDR3: CASGFGSGANVLTF
V: TRBV7-9; D: -; J: TRBJ2-1; size: many; DNA: TGTGCCAGCAGCTTATCCGCCAGCACAAATGAGCAGTTCTTC; CDR3: CASSLSASTNEQFF
V: TRBV29-1; D: TRBD2; J: TRBJ2-7; size: many; DNA: TGCAGCGTCTCGACAGCGGGGGAGCAGTACTTC; CDR3: CSVSTAGEQYF
V: TRBV29-1; D: TRBD2; J: TRBJ2-7; size: many; DNA: TGCAGCGTCGGGACTAGCGGGAGCTGGGAGCAGTACTTC; CDR3: CSVGTSGSWEQYF
V: TRBV7-8; D: TRBD1; J: TRBJ1-1; size: few; DNA: TGTGCCAGCAGCTTCTCCTCCGGGACAGGGGGTAACACTGAAGCTTTCTTT; CDR3: CASSFSSGTGGNTEAFF
V: TRBV9; D: -; J: TRBJ2-2; size: -; DNA: TGTGCCAGCAGCGCTACGGGACTTAACACCGGGGAGCTGTTTTTT; CDR3: CASSATGLNTGELFF
V: TRBV7-2; D: TRBD2; J: TRBJ2-1; size: few; DNA: TGTGCCAGCAGACAAACTAGCGGGAGTTACAATGAGCAGTTCTTC; CDR3: CASRQTSGSYNEQFF
V: TRBV5-4; D: TRBD2; J: TRBJ2-1; size: few; DNA: TGTGCCAGCTTCGAGCGGGGGTACAATGAGCAGTTCTTC; CDR3: CASFERGYNEQFF
V: TRBV6-2/TRBV6-3; D: TRBD2; J: TRBJ2-1; size: -; DNA: TGTGCCAGCAGTTTCCTTAGCGGGAGCTCCTACAATGAGCAGTTCTTC; CDR3: CASSFLSGSSYNEQFF
V: TRBV20-1; D: TRBD1; J: TRBJ1-2; size: -; DNA: TGCAGTGCCCCGACAGGGTATGGCTACACCTTC; CDR3: CSAPTGYGYTF
V: TRBV20-1; D: -; J: TRBJ2-7; size: many; DNA: TGCAGTGCCACCCAACTGTCGGGAAGCTCCTACGAGCAGTACTTC; CDR3: CSATQLSGSSYEQYF
V: TRBV18; D: TRBD1; J: TRBJ2-6; size: many; DNA: TGTGCCAGCTCACCAGGGGCTGGGACAGGGAGTGGGGCCAACGTCCTGACTTTC; CDR3: CASSPGAGTGSGANVLTF
V: TRBV6-1; D: TRBD1; J: TRBJ1-5; size: few; DNA: TGTGCCAGCAGCGTGACAGGGGGCCGCCATCAGCCCCAGCATTTT; CDR3: CASSVTGGRHQPQHF
V: TRBV10-2; D: -; J: TRBJ1-4; size: -; DNA: TGCGCCAGCAGTGTGTTCGGGACTGGTGAAAAACTGTTTTTT; CDR3: CASSVFGTGEKLFF
V: TRBV5-1; D: -; J: TRBJ1-2; size: -; DNA: TGCGCCAGCAGCTTGGTTGCAGCCAACTATGGCTACACCTTC; CDR3: CASSLVAANYGYTF
V: TRBV7-9; D: -; J: TRBJ2-1; size: few; DNA: TGTGCCAGCAGCTTAGCCGCCGGGAGACAGTTCTTC; CDR3: CASSLAAGRQFF
V: TRBV19; D: -; J: TRBJ1-6; size: many; DNA: TGTGCCAGTAGTCACCCAAGACAGCGAACTTCACCCCTCCACTTT; CDR3: CASSHPRQRTSPLHF
V: TRBV28; D: TRBD2; J: TRBJ2-1; size: many; DNA: TGTGCCAGCAGGTTCGGGGAGGGAGAGCAGTTCTTC; CDR3: CASRFGEGEQFF
V: TRBV5-1; D: -; J: TRBJ2-1; size: many; DNA: TGCGCCAGCAGCTTGGTTCTCGGGCGGGATGAGCAGTTCTTC; CDR3: CASSLVLGRDEQFF
V: TRBV5-1; D: -; J: TRBJ2-2; size: many; DNA: TGCGCCAGCAGCTTGAACGGGAACACCGGGGAGCTGTTTTTT; CDR3: CASSLNGNTGELFF
V: TRBV10-3; D: -; J: TRBJ2-7; size: many; DNA: TGTGCCATCAGTCCGGGACTCGGCTCCTACGAGCAGTACTTC; CDR3: CAISPGLGSYEQYF
V: TRBV5-1; D: -; J: TRBJ2-2; size: -; DNA: TGCGCCAGCAGCAGGGGACCGCCCACCGGGGAGCTGTTTTTT; CDR3: CASSRGPPTGELFF
V: TRBV5-1; D: -; J: TRBJ2-5; size: -; DNA: TGCGCCAGCAGCTTGCAGTCGACCCAGTACTTC; CDR3: CASSLQSTQYF
V: TRBV18; D: -; J: TRBJ2-5; size: many; DNA: TGTGCCAGCTCACCAAGGGTTGGCAGGCAAGAGACCCAGTACTTC; CDR3: CASSPRVGRQETQYF
V: TRBV7-2; D: TRBD2; J: TRBJ2-5; size: -; DNA: TGTGCCAGCAGCGGGACGACTAGCGGTCCGGAGACCCAGTACTTC; CDR3: CASSGTTSGPETQYF
V: TRBV2; D: -; J: TRBJ2-2; size: many; DNA: TGTGCCAGCAGTGAACTGAAGGGTGATGCCGGGGAGCTGTTTTTT; CDR3: CASSELKGDAGELFF
V: TRBV11-3; D: -; J: TRBJ2-7; size: many; DNA: TGTGCCAGCAGCTTCCGGGACGGCCGCTCCTACGAGCAGTACTTC; CDR3: CASSFRDGRSYEQYF
V: TRBV18; D: -; J: TRBJ1-4; size: many; DNA: TGTGCCAGCTCAGCACAGACAACTAATGAAAAACTGTTTTTT; CDR3: CASSAQTTNEKLFF
V: TRBV29-1; D: TRBD1; J: TRBJ2-3; size: many; DNA: TGCAGCGTTGAAGATCTTGGGACAGGAGACACAGATACGCAGTATTTT; CDR3: CSVEDLGTGDTDTQYF
V: TRBV24-1; D: TRBD2; J: TRBJ2-5; size: many; DNA: TGTGCCACCAGTGTAAGCCACACTGTCCAACTAGCGGAAGAGACCCAGTACTTC; CDR3: CATSVSHTVQLAEETQYF
V: TRBV20-1; D: TRBD2; J: TRBJ2-1; size: many; DNA: TGCAGTGCTAGAGTTTTAACTAGCGGTTACAATGAGCAGTTCTTC; CDR3: CSARVLTSGYNEQFF
V: TRBV6-5; D: -; J: TRBJ1-2; size: many; DNA: TGTGCCAGCAGTTACTCGGAAGTCTATGGCTACACCTTC; CDR3: CASSYSEVYGYTF
V: TRBV27; D: TRBD1; J: TRBJ2-7; size: many; DNA: TGTGCCAGCGGGACAGCCTACGAGCAGTACTTC; CDR3: CASGTAYEQYF
V: TRBV5-1; D: TRBD1; J: TRBJ1-1; size: many; DNA: TGCGCCAGCAGCCGACAGGGGAACACTGAAGCTTTCTTT; CDR3: CASSRQGNTEAFF
V: TRBV7-9; D: -; J: TRBJ2-7; size: many; DNA: TGTGCCAGCAGCCCGGACGGGTTCTCAACCTACGAGCAGTACTTC; CDR3: CASSPDGFSTYEQYF
V: TRBV3-1; D: TRBD1; J: TRBJ2-7; size: -; DNA: TGTGCCAGCAGCCAAGTGACAGGGGGTTTAAACGAGCAGTACTTC; CDR3: CASSQVTGGLNEQYF
V: TRBV19; D: -; J: TRBJ1-1; size: few; DNA: TGTGCCAGTCGACTGGGCACTGAAGCTTTCTTT; CDR3: CASRLGTEAFF
V: TRBV5-1; D: -; J: TRBJ2-3; size: -; DNA: TGCGCCAGCAGCTTAAGTGGGCTAAGCACAGATACGCAGTATTTT; CDR3: CASSLSGLSTDTQYF
V: TRBV5-1; D: TRBD2; J: TRBJ2-7; size: many; DNA: TGCGCCAGCAGGGCGCGACTAGCGGGAGGAACCTACGAGCAGTACTTC; CDR3: CASRARLAGGTYEQYF
V: TRBV20-1; D: -; J: TRBJ2-5; size: many; DNA: TGCAGTGCCGAAGTGGGGTTCAGGGAGACCCAGTACTTC; CDR3: CSAEVGFRETQYF
V: TRBV19; D: -; J: TRBJ2-7; size: -; DNA: TGTGCCAGTAGAGGCAGGGGAGTCTACGAGCAGTACTTC; CDR3: CASRGRGVYEQYF
V: TRBV14; D: TRBD1; J: TRBJ1-2; size: -; DNA: TGTGCCAGCAGCCAAGTCCGTCAGGGGGATGGCTACACCTTC; CDR3: CASSQVRQGDGYTF
V: TRBV6-2/TRBV6-3; D: TRBD2; J: TRBJ2-3; size: few; DNA: TGTGCCAGCAGACAACTAGCGGGAGGCCTTGATGATACGCAGTATTTT; CDR3: CASRQLAGGLDDTQYF
V: TRBV7-9; D: -; J: TRBJ2-1; size: many; DNA: TGTGCCAGCAGCTTAGTAACCGACAATGAGCAGTTCTTC; CDR3: CASSLVTDNEQFF
V: TRBV10-3; D: -; J: TRBJ1-2; size: many; DNA: TGTGCCATCACCGCAGGGGCTAACTATGGCTACACCTTC; CDR3: CAITAGANYGYTF
V: TRBV6-2/TRBV6-3; D: TRBD2; J: TRBJ2-1; size: medium-sized; DNA: TGTGCCAGCAGTTACTATTCCAGCGGGAGTTACAATGAGCAGTTCTTC; CDR3: CASSYYSSGSYNEQFF
V: TRBV11-2; D: TRBD2; J: TRBJ2-7; size: many; DNA: TGTGCCAGCAGCTCTAGCGGGAGGGCCCTTGAGCAGTACTTC; CDR3: CASSSSGRALEQYF